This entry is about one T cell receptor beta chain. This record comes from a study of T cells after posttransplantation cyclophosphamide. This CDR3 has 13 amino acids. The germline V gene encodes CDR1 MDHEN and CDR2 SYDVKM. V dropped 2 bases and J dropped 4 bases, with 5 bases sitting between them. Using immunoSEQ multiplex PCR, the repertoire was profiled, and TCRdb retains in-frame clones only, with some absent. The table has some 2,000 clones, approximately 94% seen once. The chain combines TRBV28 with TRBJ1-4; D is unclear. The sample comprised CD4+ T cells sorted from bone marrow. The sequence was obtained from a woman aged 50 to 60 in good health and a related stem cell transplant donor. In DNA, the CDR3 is TGTGCCAGCAGTTTAGGGAGTAATGAAAAACTGTTTTTT. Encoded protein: CASSLGSNEKLFF.